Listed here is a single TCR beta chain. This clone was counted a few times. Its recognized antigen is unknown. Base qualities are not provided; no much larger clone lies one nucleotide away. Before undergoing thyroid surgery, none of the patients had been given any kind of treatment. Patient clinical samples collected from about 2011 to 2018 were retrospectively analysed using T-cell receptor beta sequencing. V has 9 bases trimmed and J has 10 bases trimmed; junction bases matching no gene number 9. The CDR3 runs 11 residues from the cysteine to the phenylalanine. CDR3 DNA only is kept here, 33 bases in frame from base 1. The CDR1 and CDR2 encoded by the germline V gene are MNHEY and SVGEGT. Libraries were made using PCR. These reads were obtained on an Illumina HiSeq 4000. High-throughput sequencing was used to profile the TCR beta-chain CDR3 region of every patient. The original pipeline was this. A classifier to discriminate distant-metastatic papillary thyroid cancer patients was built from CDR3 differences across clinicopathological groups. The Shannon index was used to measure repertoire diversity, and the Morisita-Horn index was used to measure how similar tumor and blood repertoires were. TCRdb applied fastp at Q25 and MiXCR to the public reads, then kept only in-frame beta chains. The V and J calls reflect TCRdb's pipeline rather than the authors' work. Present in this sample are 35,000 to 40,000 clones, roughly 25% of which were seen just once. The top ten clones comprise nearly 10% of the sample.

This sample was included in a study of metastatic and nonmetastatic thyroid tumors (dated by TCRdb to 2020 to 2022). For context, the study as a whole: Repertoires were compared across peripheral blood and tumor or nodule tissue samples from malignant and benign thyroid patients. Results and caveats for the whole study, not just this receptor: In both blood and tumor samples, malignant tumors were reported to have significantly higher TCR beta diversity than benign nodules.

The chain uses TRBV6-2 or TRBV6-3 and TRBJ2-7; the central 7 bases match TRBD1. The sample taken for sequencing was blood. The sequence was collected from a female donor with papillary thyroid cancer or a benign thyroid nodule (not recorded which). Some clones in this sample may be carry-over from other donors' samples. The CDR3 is CARIVRGPQYF. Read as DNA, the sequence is TGTGCCAGGATAGTGAGGGGGCCCCAGTACTTC.